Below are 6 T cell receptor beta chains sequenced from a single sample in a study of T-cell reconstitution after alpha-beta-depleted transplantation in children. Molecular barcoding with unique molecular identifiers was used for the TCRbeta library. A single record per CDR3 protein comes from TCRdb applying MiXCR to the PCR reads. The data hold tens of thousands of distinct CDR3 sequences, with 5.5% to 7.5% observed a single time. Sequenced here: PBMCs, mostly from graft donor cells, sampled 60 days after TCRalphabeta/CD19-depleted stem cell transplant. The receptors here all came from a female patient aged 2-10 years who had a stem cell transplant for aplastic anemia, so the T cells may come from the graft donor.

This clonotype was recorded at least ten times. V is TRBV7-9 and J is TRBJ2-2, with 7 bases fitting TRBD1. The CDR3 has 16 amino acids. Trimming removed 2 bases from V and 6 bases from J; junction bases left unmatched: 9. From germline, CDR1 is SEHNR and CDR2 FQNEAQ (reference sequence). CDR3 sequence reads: CASSLKTDRAAGELFF. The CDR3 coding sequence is TGTGCCAGCAGCTTAAAGACCGACAGGGCAGCCGGGGAGCTGTTTTTT. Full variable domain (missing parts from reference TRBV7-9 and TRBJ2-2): DTGVSQNPRHKITKRGQNVTFRCDPISEHNRLYWYRQTLGQGPEFLTYFQNEAQLEKSRLLSDRFSAERPKGSFSTLEIQRTEQGDSAMYLCASSLKTDRAAGELFFGEGSRLTVL.

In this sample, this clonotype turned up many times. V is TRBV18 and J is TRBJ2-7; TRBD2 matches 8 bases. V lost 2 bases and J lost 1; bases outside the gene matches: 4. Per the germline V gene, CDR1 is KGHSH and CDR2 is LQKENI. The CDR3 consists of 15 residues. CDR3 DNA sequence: TGTGCCAGCTCACCAGCGGCGGGAGGTTCCTACGAGCAGTACTTC. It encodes CASSPAAGGSYEQYF.

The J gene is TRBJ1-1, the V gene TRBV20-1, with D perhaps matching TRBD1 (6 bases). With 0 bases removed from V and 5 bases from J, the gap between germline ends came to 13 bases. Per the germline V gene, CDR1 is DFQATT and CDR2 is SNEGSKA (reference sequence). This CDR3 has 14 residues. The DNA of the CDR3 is TGCAGTGCTAGAGAGGGCGGGGGGGCGACTGAAGCTTTCTTT. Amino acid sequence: CSAREGGGATEAFF.

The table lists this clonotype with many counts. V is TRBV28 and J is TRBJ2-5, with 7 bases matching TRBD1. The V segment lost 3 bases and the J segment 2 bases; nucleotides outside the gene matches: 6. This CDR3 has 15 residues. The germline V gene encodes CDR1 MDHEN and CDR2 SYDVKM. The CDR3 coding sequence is TGTGCCAGCAGTTTCCTCGGACAGGAGCAAGAGACCCAGTACTTC. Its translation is CASSFLGQEQETQYF.

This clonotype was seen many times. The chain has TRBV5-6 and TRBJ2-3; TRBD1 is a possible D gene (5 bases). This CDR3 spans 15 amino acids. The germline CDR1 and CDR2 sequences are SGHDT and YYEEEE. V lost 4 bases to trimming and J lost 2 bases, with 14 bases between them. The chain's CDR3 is CASSPYRQNTDTQYF. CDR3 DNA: TGTGCCAGCAGCCCCTACAGGCAGAACACAGATACGCAGTATTTT.

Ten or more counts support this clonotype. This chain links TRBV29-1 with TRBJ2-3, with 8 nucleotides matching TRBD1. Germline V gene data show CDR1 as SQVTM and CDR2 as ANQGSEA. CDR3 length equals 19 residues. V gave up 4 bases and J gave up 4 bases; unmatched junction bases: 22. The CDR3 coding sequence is TGCAGCGTTGTAATAAGGCGGCCCAGGGGGCAGGGGGCCTCAGATACGCAGTATTTT. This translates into CSVVIRRPRGQGASDTQYF.